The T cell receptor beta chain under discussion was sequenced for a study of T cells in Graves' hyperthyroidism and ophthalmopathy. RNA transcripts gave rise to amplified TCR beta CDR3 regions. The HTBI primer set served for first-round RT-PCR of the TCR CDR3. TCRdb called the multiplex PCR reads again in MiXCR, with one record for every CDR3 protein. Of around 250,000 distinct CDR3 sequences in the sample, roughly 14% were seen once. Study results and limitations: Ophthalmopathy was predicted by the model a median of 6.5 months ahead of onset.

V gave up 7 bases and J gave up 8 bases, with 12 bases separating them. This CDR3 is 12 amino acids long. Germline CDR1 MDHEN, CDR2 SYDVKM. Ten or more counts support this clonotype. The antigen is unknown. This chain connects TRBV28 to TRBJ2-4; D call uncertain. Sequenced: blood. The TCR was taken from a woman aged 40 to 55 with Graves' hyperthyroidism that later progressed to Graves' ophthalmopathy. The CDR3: CASNTANYIQYF. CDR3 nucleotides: TGTGCCAGCAACACGGCGAATTACATTCAGTACTTC.